This T cell receptor (beta chain) comes out of a study of T cell responses to AZD1222 COVID-19 vaccine. Study as a whole: Pooled together were second doses at about 4 or about 12 weeks.

Sequencing used immunoSEQ multiplex PCR; TCRdb keeps in-frame clones, though not all of them. Among under 200,000 clones listed, about 91% were seen once. Remarks on this clone: What it binds is not known.

General study results and limits: Vaccine-associated CD4 TCRs ranged over spike, dominating at 160-218 and 743-854. Unmutated variant regions reportedly attract nearly half of all spike-specific TCRs. The donor cohort was predominantly white British with a female majority, and clonal diversity may have been underestimated.

This CDR3 is 13 amino acids long. Trimming took off 0 bases at V and 6 bases at J, with 8 bases between the two ends. The germline gives CDR1 SGHTA, CDR2 FQGNSA. The chain carries TRBV7-2 and TRBJ1-1; possible D gene TRBD1, 5 bases. The sequenced sample was peripheral blood, obtained on day 0 of AZD1222 vaccination. The receptor comes from an adult in good health. CDR3 region: CASSLAGASEAFF. Written as DNA, the CDR3 is TGTGCCAGCAGCTTAGCCGGGGCTTCTGAAGCTTTCTTT.